This TCR beta chain came from a study of T-cell reconstitution after alpha-beta-depleted transplantation in children. This clonotype was picked up many times. The antigen remains unidentified. Preparation of the TCRbeta library was carried out with unique molecular identifiers. TCRdb used MiXCR to reprocess the PCR reads, holding one entry per CDR3 protein. The sample yields about 200,000 distinct CDR3 sequences, 5.5% to 7% seen once. General study results and limits: The main origin of T-cell counts and diversity one year after transplant was newly produced T cells. It was surviving recipient T cells and thymic progenitors that gave some patients high TCRbeta diversity at day 60. After transplant, at about two months, alpha-beta T cells were reportedly derived from several hundred expanded graft clones.

V was clipped by 3 bases and J by 1 base; unmatched bases: 4. Germline V gene data show CDR1 as DFQATT and CDR2 as SNEGSKA (reference sequence). CDR3 length: 15 amino acids. This specimen consisted of PBMCs, obtained before TCRalphabeta/CD19-depleted stem cell transplant. The chain is built from TRBV20-1 and TRBJ2-2; 8 bases line up with TRBD2. The origin of this receptor is a boy aged 2 to 10 with acute lymphoblastic leukemia, due to receive a stem cell transplant. The CDR3 spells CSASGLALNTGELFF. CDR3 DNA sequence: TGCAGTGCTAGTGGACTAGCTTTGAACACCGGGGAGCTGTTTTTT.